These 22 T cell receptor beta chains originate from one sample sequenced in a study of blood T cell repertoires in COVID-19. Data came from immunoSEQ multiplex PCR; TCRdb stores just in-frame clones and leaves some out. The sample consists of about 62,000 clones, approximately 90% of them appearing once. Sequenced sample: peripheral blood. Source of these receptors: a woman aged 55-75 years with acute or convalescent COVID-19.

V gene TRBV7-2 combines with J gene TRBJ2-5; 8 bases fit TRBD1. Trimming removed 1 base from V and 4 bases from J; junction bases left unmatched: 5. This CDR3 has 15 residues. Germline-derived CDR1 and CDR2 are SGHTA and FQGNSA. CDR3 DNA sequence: TGTGCCAGCAGCTTAGGGACAGGGAGTGGAGAGACCCAGTACTTC. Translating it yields CASSLGTGSGETQYF.

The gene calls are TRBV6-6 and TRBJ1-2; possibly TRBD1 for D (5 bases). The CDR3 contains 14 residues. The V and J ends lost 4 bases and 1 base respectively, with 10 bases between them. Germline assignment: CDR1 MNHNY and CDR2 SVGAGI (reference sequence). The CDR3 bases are TGTGCCAGCAGTTCGCCGACAGTTAACTATGGCTACACCTTC. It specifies CASSSPTVNYGYTF.

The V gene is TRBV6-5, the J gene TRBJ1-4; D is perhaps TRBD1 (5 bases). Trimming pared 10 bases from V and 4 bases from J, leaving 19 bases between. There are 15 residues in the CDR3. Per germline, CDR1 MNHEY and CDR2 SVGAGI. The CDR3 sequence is CATNSAGSDNEKLFF. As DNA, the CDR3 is TGTGCCACAAATTCTGCAGGGTCGGATAATGAAAAACTGTTTTTT.

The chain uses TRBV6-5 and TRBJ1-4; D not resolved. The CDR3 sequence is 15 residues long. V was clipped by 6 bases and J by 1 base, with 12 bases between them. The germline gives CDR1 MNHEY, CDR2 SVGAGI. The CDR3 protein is CASSYRGLTNEKLFF. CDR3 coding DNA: TGTGCCAGCAGCTACCGGGGTTTAACTAATGAAAAACTGTTTTTT.

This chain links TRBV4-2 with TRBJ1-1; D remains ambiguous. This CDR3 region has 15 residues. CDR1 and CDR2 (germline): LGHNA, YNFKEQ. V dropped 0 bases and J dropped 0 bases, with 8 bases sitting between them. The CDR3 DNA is TGTGCCAGCAGCCAAGATGGGCGCGTGAACACTGAAGCTTTCTTT. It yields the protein CASSQDGRVNTEAFF.

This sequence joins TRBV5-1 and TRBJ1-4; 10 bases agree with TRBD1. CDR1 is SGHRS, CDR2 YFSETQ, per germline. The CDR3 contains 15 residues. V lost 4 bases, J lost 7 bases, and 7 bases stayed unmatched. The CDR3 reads CASSIAGTGVEKLFF. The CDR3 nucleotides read TGCGCCAGCAGCATCGCCGGGACAGGGGTTGAAAAACTGTTTTTT.

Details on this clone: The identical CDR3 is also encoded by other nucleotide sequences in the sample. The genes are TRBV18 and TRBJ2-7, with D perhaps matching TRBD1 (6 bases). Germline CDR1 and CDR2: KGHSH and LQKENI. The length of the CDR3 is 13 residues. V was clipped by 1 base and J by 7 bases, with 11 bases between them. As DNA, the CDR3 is TGTGCCAGCTCACCACGAGCAGGGGATGAGCAGTACGTC. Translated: CASSPRAGDEQYV.

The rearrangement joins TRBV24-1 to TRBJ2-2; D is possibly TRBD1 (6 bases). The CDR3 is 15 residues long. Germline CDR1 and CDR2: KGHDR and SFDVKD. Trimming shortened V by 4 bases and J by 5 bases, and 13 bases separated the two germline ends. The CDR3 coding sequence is TGTGCCACCAGTGACCGCCAGGGGTTGACCGGGGAGCTGTTTTTT. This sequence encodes CATSDRQGLTGELFF.

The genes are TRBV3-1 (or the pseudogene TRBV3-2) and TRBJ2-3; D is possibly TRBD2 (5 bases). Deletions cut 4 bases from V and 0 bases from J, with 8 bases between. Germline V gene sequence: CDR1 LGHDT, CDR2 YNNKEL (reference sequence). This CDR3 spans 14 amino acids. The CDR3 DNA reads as TGTGCCAGCAGCCCCCGGACTAGCACAGATACGCAGTATTTT. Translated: CASSPRTSTDTQYF.

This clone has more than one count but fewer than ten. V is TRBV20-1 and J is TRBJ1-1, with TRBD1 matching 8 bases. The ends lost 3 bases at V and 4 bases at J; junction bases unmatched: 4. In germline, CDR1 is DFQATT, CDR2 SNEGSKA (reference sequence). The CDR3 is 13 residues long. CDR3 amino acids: CSASQGAPTEAFF. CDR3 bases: TGCAGTGCTAGTCAGGGGGCCCCCACTGAAGCTTTCTTT.

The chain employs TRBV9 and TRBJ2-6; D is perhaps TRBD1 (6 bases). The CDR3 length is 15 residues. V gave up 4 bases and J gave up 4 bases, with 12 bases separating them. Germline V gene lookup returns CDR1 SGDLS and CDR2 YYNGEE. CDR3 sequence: CASSPDSAGANVLTF. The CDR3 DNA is TGTGCCAGCAGCCCGGACAGTGCAGGGGCCAACGTCCTGACTTTC.

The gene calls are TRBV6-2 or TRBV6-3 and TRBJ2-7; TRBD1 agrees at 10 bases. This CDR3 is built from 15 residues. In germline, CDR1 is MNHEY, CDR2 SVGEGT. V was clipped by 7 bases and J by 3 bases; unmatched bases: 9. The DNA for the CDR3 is TGTGCCAGCACCCCGAGGGGGACAGGGGTCTACGAGCAGTACGTC. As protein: CASTPRGTGVYEQYV.

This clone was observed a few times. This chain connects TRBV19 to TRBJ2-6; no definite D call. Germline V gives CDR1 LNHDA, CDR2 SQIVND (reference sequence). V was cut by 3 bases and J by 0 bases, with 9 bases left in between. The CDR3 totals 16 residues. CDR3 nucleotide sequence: TGTGCCAGTAGTATGAGATTTCCCTCTGGGGCCAACGTCCTGACTTTC. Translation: CASSMRFPSGANVLTF.

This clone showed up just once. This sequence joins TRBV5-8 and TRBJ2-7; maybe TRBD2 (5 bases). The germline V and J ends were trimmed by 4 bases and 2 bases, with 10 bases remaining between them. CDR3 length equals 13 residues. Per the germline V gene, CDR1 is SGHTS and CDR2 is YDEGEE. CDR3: CASSRRVTYEQYV. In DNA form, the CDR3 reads TGTGCCAGCAGCAGGCGGGTTACCTACGAGCAGTACGTC.

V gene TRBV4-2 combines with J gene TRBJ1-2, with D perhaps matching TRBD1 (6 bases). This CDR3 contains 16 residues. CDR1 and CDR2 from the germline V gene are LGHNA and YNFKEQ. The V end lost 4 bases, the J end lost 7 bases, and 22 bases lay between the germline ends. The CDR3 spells CASSLSPMARGVGYTF. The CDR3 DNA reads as TGTGCCAGCAGCCTAAGCCCTATGGCCAGGGGAGTTGGCTACACCTTC.

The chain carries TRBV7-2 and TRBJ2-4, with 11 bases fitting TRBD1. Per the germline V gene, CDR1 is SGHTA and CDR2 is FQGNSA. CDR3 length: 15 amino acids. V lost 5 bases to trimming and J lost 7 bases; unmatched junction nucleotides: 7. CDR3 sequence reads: CASSPRTGGANIQYF. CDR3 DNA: TGTGCCAGCAGCCCCCGGACAGGGGGCGCGAACATTCAGTACTTC.

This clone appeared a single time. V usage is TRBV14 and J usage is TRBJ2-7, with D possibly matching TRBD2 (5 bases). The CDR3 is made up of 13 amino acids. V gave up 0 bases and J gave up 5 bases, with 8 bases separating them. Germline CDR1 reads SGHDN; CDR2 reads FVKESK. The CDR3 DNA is TGTGCCAGCAGCCAAGATCGGGGTGACGAGCAGTACGTC. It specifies CASSQDRGDEQYV.

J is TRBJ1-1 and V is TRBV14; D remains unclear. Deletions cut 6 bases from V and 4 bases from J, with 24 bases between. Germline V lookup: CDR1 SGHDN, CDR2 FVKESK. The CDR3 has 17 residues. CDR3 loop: CASRPSEPAVRGTEAFF. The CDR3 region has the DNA TGTGCCAGCAGACCTTCAGAGCCCGCGGTTCGGGGCACTGAAGCTTTCTTT.

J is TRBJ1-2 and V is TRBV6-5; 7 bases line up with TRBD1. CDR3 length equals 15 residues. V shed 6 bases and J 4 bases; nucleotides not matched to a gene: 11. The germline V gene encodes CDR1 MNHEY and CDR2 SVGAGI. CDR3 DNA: TGTGCCAGCAGACCACAGGGGCCTCAGCTCTATGGCTACACCTTC. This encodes CASRPQGPQLYGYTF.

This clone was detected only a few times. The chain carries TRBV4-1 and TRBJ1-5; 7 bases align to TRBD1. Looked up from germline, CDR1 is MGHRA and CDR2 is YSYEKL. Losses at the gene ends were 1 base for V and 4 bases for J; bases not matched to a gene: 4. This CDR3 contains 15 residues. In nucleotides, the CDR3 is TGCGCCAGCAGCCAAGGACAGGGAAGAAATCAGCCCCAGCATTTT. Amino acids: CASSQGQGRNQPQHF.

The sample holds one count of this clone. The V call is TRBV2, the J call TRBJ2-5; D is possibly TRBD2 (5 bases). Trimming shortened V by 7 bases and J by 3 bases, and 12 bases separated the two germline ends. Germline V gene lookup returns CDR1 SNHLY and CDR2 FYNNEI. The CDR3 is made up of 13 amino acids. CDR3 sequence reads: CASNHPGKETQYF. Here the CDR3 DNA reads TGTGCCAGCAACCATCCCGGGAAAGAGACCCAGTACTTC.

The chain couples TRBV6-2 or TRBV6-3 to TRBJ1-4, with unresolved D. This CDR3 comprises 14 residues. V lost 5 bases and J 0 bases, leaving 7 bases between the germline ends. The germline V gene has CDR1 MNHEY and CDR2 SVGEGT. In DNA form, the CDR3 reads TGTGCCAGCAGTGACTTCGCAACTAATGAAAAACTGTTTTTT. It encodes CASSDFATNEKLFF.